Each of the 12 T cell receptor beta chains below was sequenced from the same sample in a study of CD8 T cells in Susac syndrome. RNA totalling roughly 0.45 to 1 ug underwent reverse transcription with random hexamers. TCRdb reprocessed the immunoSEQ multiplex PCR reads via MiXCR and lists one record per CDR3 protein. The table shows about 140,000 distinct CDR3 sequences, with 94% occurring only once. Sequenced material: CD8+ T cells from PBMCs. The receptors come from a human donor in good health.

The J gene is TRBJ2-3, the V gene TRBV9; D possibly corresponds to TRBD2 (6 bases). The CDR3 length is 16 residues. V gave up 2 bases and J gave up 0 bases, with 13 bases separating them. CDR1 and CDR2 (germline): SGDLS, YYNGEE. CDR3 sequence (DNA): TGTGCCAGCAGCGTGGGGGGAGCGTCTAGCACAGATACGCAGTATTTT. Protein sequence: CASSVGGASSTDTQYF.

The chain employs TRBV7-8 and TRBJ1-4; D gene ambiguous. CDR1 SGHVS and CDR2 FQNEAQ come from the germline V gene. CDR3 length: 16 amino acids. Trimming stripped 5 bases from V and 0 bases from J, with 13 bases between. CDR3: CASSMPPGTTNEKLFF. DNA for the CDR3: TGTGCCAGCAGCATGCCCCCGGGTACAACTAATGAAAAACTGTTTTTT.

This clonotype was seen only once. This chain joins TRBV28 and TRBJ2-1, with 9 bases identical to TRBD2. Per germline, CDR1 MDHEN and CDR2 SYDVKM. The CDR3 is made up of 15 amino acids. J was trimmed by 7 bases and V by 1 base; bases with no gene match: 5. The CDR3 reads CASSLLREGGNEQFF. In DNA, the CDR3 is TGTGCCAGCAGTTTATTGCGGGAGGGGGGAAATGAGCAGTTCTTC.

The J gene is TRBJ2-1, the V gene TRBV20-1; TRBD2 agrees at 8 bases. Germline V CDR1 and CDR2: DFQATT, SNEGSKA (reference sequence). After removal of 6 bases from V and 5 bases from J, the junction contained 12 bases not matched to a gene. This CDR3 comprises 15 residues. CDR3 nucleotides: TGCAGTGCGGCCGGAGGACTAGCTGCAAACAATGAGCAGTTCTTC. This encodes CSAAGGLAANNEQFF.

The V and J genes are TRBV11-2 and TRBJ2-4; the match to TRBD2 covers 15 bases. After removal of 2 bases from V and 6 bases from J, the junction contained 2 bases not matched to a gene. CDR3 length equals 16 residues. Per germline, CDR1 SGHAT and CDR2 FQNNGV. CDR3 sequence: CASSLPGLAGGNIQYF. The CDR3 DNA reads TGTGCCAGCAGCTTACCGGGACTAGCGGGAGGAAACATTCAGTACTTC.

This clonotype has a single count. The gene calls are TRBV3-1 and TRBJ2-1, with unresolved D. Germline V gene data show CDR1 as LGHDT and CDR2 as YNNKEL (reference sequence). CDR3 length: 13 amino acids. The ends were cut back, 5 bases at V and 4 bases at J, with 9 bases in the middle. The CDR3 nucleotides read TGTGCCAGCAGCAGACCCCTTTACAATGAGCAGTTCTTC. Protein sequence: CASSRPLYNEQFF.

CDR3 DNA: TGTGCCAGCAGCCAGCGTGTCGGGAGCACAGATACGCAGTATTTT. Its translation is CASSQRVGSTDTQYF. This chain uses TRBV14 with TRBJ2-3; D unclear. The CDR3 spans 15 residues. Trimming cost V 3 bases and J 0 bases, with 10 bases left between them. Germline CDR1 and CDR2: SGHDN and FVKESK.

The table lists this clonotype with a count of one. This chain links TRBV20-1 with TRBJ2-7; 10 nucleotides align to TRBD2. Germline CDR1 is DFQATT and CDR2 is SNEGSKA (reference sequence). Trimming removed 6 bases from V and 6 bases from J; junction bases left unmatched: 14. This CDR3 contains 15 residues. CDR3 DNA sequence: TGCAGTGCACCCCAGGGACTAGCGTTTGAGGGCGAGCAGTACTTC. This encodes CSAPQGLAFEGEQYF.

This chain connects TRBV29-1 to TRBJ2-1; 15 nucleotides align to TRBD2. There are 15 residues in the CDR3. Losses at the gene ends were 6 bases for V and 7 bases for J; bases not matched to a gene: 7. Germline V gives CDR1 SQVTM, CDR2 ANQGSEA. The CDR3 here is CSVGTSGRFLNEQFF. The CDR3 DNA reads as TGCAGCGTGGGGACTAGCGGGAGGTTCTTAAATGAGCAGTTCTTC.

This clonotype has only one observation. V is TRBV5-4 and J is TRBJ2-7, with 13 bases lining up with TRBD2. Germline assignment: CDR1 SGHNT and CDR2 YYREEE (reference sequence). The ends lost 4 bases at V and 2 bases at J; junction bases unmatched: 9. This CDR3 spans 17 amino acids. In nucleotides, the CDR3 is TGTGCCAGCAGCCCTACTAGCGGGAGGGCCTGGACCTACGAGCAGTACTTC. It specifies CASSPTSGRAWTYEQYF.

The J gene is TRBJ2-5, the V gene TRBV24-1; D is unresolved. V was cut by 0 bases and J by 2 bases, with 6 bases left in between. The CDR3 runs to 14 residues. Per germline, CDR1 KGHDR and CDR2 SFDVKD. The CDR3 reads CATSDLAEQETQYF. DNA for the CDR3: TGTGCCACCAGTGATTTGGCGGAACAAGAGACCCAGTACTTC.

The chain combines TRBV29-1 with TRBJ2-1; D call uncertain. The CDR3 consists of 14 residues. The V and J ends lost 4 bases and 3 bases respectively, with 13 bases between them. CDR1 and CDR2 from the germline V gene are SQVTM and ANQGSEA. The CDR3 DNA follows: TGCAGCGTTGGGTCTAGATTTGACTACAATGAGCAGTTCTTC. Protein sequence: CSVGSRFDYNEQFF.